Here is one TCR beta chain with its context. Its cognate antigen is unknown. Before sequencing, viral peptide pools were used by the ViraFEST assay to expand antigen-specific CD4+ T cells. Following 10 days of culture, CD4+ T cells were isolated. Nucleocapsid antibody tests were negative, and the vaccine recipients had no prior SARS-CoV-2 infection. Cultures got half-medium changes with IL-2 on days 3 and 7. This sample stems from a study of vaccination effects on CD4 cells after COVID-19. About the research overall: Every participant took two doses of the BNT162b2 or mRNA-1273 vaccine.

Study-wide results and caveats: In vaccinees who were healthy, merely 1 out of 255 vaccine-induced clones cross-reacted with common cold coronaviruses.

Using immunoSEQ multiplex PCR, the repertoire was profiled, and TCRdb retains in-frame clones only, with some absent. The sample lists around 63,000 clones; 60% to 80% were seen once. Germline V gene data show CDR1 as LGHDT and CDR2 as YNNKEL (reference sequence). The V and J ends lost 8 bases and 0 bases, in that order; junction bases with no gene match: 3. This CDR3 comprises 14 residues. The material sequenced was CD4+ T cells from PBMCs cultured with HCoV-OC43 spike peptides, taken before COVID-19 vaccination. This sample's subset: HCoV-OC43 spike overlapping peptide pool stimulation. This receptor was taken from a human donor who received a COVID-19 vaccine. The chain links TRBV3-1 (or the pseudogene TRBV3-2) to TRBJ1-3; 8 bases are a match to TRBD1. Here the CDR3 DNA reads TGTGCCAGCGCCGACAGGGGCTCTGGAAACACCATATATTTT. It is translated as CASADRGSGNTIYF.